Shown below are 24 T cell receptor beta chains from a single sample sequenced in a study of PD-1 blockade in classical Hodgkin lymphoma. TCRdb's table, derived via immunoSEQ multiplex PCR, lists solely in-frame clones and lacks some. The table includes 25,000 to 30,000 clones, around 73% detected once. There was relapse after autologous stem cell transplantation in every patient, and there was variation in brentuximab vedotin exposure. The source was peripheral blood mononuclear cells (PBMCs), collected before the second cycle of nivolumab. All receptors derive from a human donor with classical Hodgkin lymphoma.

This clone was observed a handful of times. The V and J genes are TRBV19 and TRBJ2-1; 13 bases agree with TRBD2. Germline V gene sequence: CDR1 LNHDA, CDR2 SQIVND (reference sequence). This CDR3 has 16 residues. The trim removed 6 bases at V and 4 bases at J, leaving 6 bases unmatched. The DNA of the CDR3 is TGTGCCAGTAGCCGACTAGCGGGGGGCGTTTACAATGAGCAGTTCTTC. It specifies CASSRLAGGVYNEQFF.

This chain links TRBV5-5 with TRBJ2-7; no definite D call. The ends were cut back, 0 bases at V and 0 bases at J, with 13 bases in the middle. CDR3 length equals 16 residues. Germline CDR1 is SGHKS and CDR2 is YYEKEE (reference sequence). In nucleotides, the CDR3 is TGTGCCAGCAGCTTGGGGTATTCACGGAGCTCCTACGAGCAGTACTTC. Translation: CASSLGYSRSSYEQYF.

This chain joins TRBV7-2 and TRBJ2-5; a possible D gene is TRBD2 (7 bases). The CDR3 runs to 16 residues. Trimming pared 1 base from V and 5 bases from J, leaving 17 bases between. CDR1 and CDR2 from the germline V gene are SGHTA and FQGNSA. CDR3 bases: TGTGCCAGCAGCTTAGGGGGTCGGGGGGCCAGGGAGACCCAGTACTTC. It encodes CASSLGGRGARETQYF. The full variable domain, its missing parts supplied by reference TRBV7-2 and TRBJ2-5, is GAGVSQSPSNKVTEKGKDVELRCDPISGHTALYWYRQSLGQGLEFLIYFQGNSAPDKSGLPSDRFSAERTGGSVSTLTIQRTQQEDSAVYLCASSLGGRGARETQYFGPGTRLLVL.

This clone turned up a few times. V is TRBV7-8 and J is TRBJ2-5; D call uncertain. The CDR3 loop spans 14 amino acids. The ends were cut back, 5 bases at V and 0 bases at J, with 10 bases in the middle. CDR1 is SGHVS, CDR2 FQNEAQ, per germline. The DNA of the CDR3 is TGTGCCAGCAGCCTTGGCATAGACCAAGAGACCCAGTACTTC. This encodes CASSLGIDQETQYF.

The V gene is TRBV18, the J gene TRBJ1-1; no definite D call. Trimming shortened V by 6 bases and J by 1 base, and 12 bases separated the two germline ends. Germline CDR1 and CDR2: KGHSH and LQKENI. The length of the CDR3 is 14 residues. The CDR3 sequence: CASSAIGSNTEAFF. Written as DNA, the CDR3 is TGTGCCAGCTCGGCTATTGGATCGAACACTGAAGCTTTCTTT.

In its sample, this clone was seen once. The chain combines TRBV19 with TRBJ1-5; 10 bases map to TRBD1. V was clipped by 8 bases and J by 0 bases; unmatched bases: 7. This CDR3 contains 16 residues. Per germline, CDR1 LNHDA and CDR2 SQIVND (reference sequence). For the CDR3, the DNA is TGTGCCAGTCGGACAGGGGGGGTTGATAGCAATCAGCCCCAGCATTTT. Its translation: CASRTGGVDSNQPQHF. Full variable domain (rest looked up from reference TRBV19 and TRBJ1-5): DGGITQSPKYLFRKEGQNVTLSCEQNLNHDAMYWYRQDPGQGLRLIYYSQIVNDFQKGDIAEGYSVSREKKESFPLTVTSAQKNPTAFYLCASRTGGVDSNQPQHFGDGTRLSIL.

This clone was found a few times. The chain is built from TRBV10-3 and TRBJ2-3; D ambiguous. Deletions cut 6 bases from V and 6 bases from J, with 16 bases between. Germline values: CDR1 ENHRY, CDR2 SYGVKD. This CDR3 comprises 14 residues. This CDR3 is CAISGFPRSDTQYF. CDR3 DNA: TGTGCCATCAGCGGTTTTCCCCGTTCGGATACGCAGTATTTT.

This sequence joins TRBV9 and TRBJ2-7; D not resolved. Germline V gene data show CDR1 as SGDLS and CDR2 as YYNGEE. This CDR3 comprises 15 residues. With 0 bases removed from V and 2 bases from J, the gap between germline ends came to 12 bases. CDR3 DNA sequence: TGTGCCAGCAGCGTAGGTGGGATCACAACCTACGAGCAGTACTTC. It yields the protein CASSVGGITTYEQYF.

The CDR3 coding sequence is TGTGCCAGCAGCCAAGATTTTGAACAGGCTAACTATGGCTACACCTTC. Translation: CASSQDFEQANYGYTF. The chain couples TRBV14 to TRBJ1-2, with D maybe TRBD1 (5 bases). V lost 0 bases and J lost 0, with 11 bases in between. The CDR3 is 16 amino acids. Germline CDR1 is SGHDN and CDR2 is FVKESK.

This CDR3 is CASSQGAGQGIGELFF. In DNA, the CDR3 is TGTGCCAGCAGCCAAGGTGCGGGACAGGGGATCGGGGAGCTGTTTTTT. The rearrangement uses TRBV4-2 and TRBJ2-2; TRBD1 matches 10 bases. CDR1 LGHNA and CDR2 YNFKEQ come from the germline V gene. The CDR3 runs 16 residues. V dropped 1 base and J dropped 7; count of bases not matched to a gene: 6.

The chain carries TRBV28 and TRBJ1-2, with 10 bases that match TRBD1. The J segment lost 7 bases and the V segment lost 4 bases, leaving 9 bases of the junction unmatched. The CDR3 has 15 residues. In germline, CDR1 is MDHEN, CDR2 SYDVKM. DNA of the CDR3: TGTGCCAGCAGTTCCCCGGGACAGGGGAGGGGTGGCTACACCTTC. This codes for CASSSPGQGRGGYTF.

This clone was observed a few times. The V gene is TRBV11-2, the J gene TRBJ2-3; D unresolved. Germline CDR1 reads SGHAT; CDR2 reads FQNNGV. The CDR3 spans 14 residues. Trimming took off 8 bases at V and 0 bases at J, with 12 bases between the two ends. The CDR3 nucleotides read TGTGCCAGCGGCGAGACTGGTAGCACAGATACGCAGTATTTT. Translated, it gives CASGETGSTDTQYF.

This clone occurred a few times. V gene TRBV6-5 combines with J gene TRBJ2-7; TRBD2 matches at 9 bases. The CDR3 sequence is 15 residues long. The V gene end was trimmed by 0 bases and the J gene end by 2 bases; junction bases not matched to a gene: 2. Germline values: CDR1 MNHEY, CDR2 SVGAGI. Here the CDR3 reads CASSYSTSGAYEQYF. DNA of the CDR3: TGTGCCAGCAGTTACTCGACTAGCGGAGCCTACGAGCAGTACTTC.

Only a few counts were recorded for this clone. This chain uses TRBV18 with TRBJ2-7; the match to TRBD1 covers 8 bases. CDR3 length: 14 amino acids. Germline assignment: CDR1 KGHSH and CDR2 LQKENI. The V segment lost 3 bases and the J segment 5 bases; nucleotides outside the gene matches: 6. CDR3 protein: CASSPGTGRDEQYF. CDR3 DNA: TGTGCCAGCTCACCTGGGACAGGACGGGACGAGCAGTACTTC. The full variable domain, rest sourced from reference TRBV18 and TRBJ2-7, is NAGVMQNPRHLVRRRGQEARLRCSPMKGHSHVYWYRQLPEEGLKFMVYLQKENIIDESGMPKERFSAEFPKEGPSILRIQQVVRGDSAAYFCASSPGTGRDEQYFGPGTRLTVT.

The chain has TRBV2 and TRBJ2-3, with TRBD1 matching over 8 bases. Germline lookup yields CDR1 SNHLY and CDR2 FYNNEI. This CDR3 is built from 12 residues. Unmatched junction bases numbered 0, after V lost 6 bases and J lost 4 bases. In nucleotides, the CDR3 is TGTGCCAGCAGGGACAGGGCAGATACGCAGTATTTT. This translates into CASRDRADTQYF.

This clone has just a few counts. J is TRBJ2-1 and V is TRBV7-9, with TRBD1 matching 8 bases. The length of the CDR3 is 16 residues. The V and J ends lost 5 bases and 3 bases, in that order; junction bases with no gene match: 9. Germline V gene lookup returns CDR1 SEHNR and CDR2 FQNEAQ (reference sequence). CDR3 in DNA: TGTGCCAGCAGCGAGGGGACAGGAGGCTTCTACAATGAGCAGTTCTTC. Translated: CASSEGTGGFYNEQFF.

This clone was detected only a few times. CDR3 sequence (DNA): TGTGCCAGCAGAATGACAGGGGGCTATGGCTACACCTTC. Translation gives CASRMTGGYGYTF. The chain couples TRBV6-6 to TRBJ1-2; 9 bases fit TRBD1. This CDR3 region has 13 residues. With V trimmed by 6 bases and J by 4 bases, 3 bases remained unmatched. Germline V gene sequence: CDR1 MNHNY, CDR2 SVGAGI (reference sequence).

This clone appeared once. J is TRBJ2-3 and V is TRBV30; D is perhaps TRBD2 (6 bases). V dropped 0 bases and J dropped 6 bases, with 10 bases sitting between them. CDR1 is GTSNPN, CDR2 SVGIG, per germline (reference sequence). This CDR3 has 13 amino acids. The CDR3 region is CAWSVGLADTQYF. The CDR3 nucleotides are TGTGCCTGGAGTGTGGGACTGGCGGATACGCAGTATTTT.

J is TRBJ1-5 and V is TRBV19; a possible D gene is TRBD1 (5 bases). Trimming took 1 base from V and 1 from J, leaving 14 bases between them. The CDR3 is 17 residues long. The germline V gene encodes CDR1 LNHDA and CDR2 SQIVND (reference sequence). The CDR3 DNA follows: TGTGCCAGTAGTATAGTCATTGGGGGATGGAGCAATCAGCCCCAGCATTTT. It encodes CASSIVIGGWSNQPQHF. Variable domain in full (rest from reference TRBV19 and TRBJ1-5): DGGITQSPKYLFRKEGQNVTLSCEQNLNHDAMYWYRQDPGQGLRLIYYSQIVNDFQKGDIAEGYSVSREKKESFPLTVTSAQKNPTAFYLCASSIVIGGWSNQPQHFGDGTRLSIL.

The chain links TRBV18 to TRBJ2-1; TRBD2 is a possible D gene (6 bases). The germline V and J ends were trimmed by 1 base and 3 bases, with 10 bases remaining between them. Germline-derived CDR1 and CDR2 are KGHSH and LQKENI. This CDR3 spans 15 amino acids. This CDR3 reads CASSPLVGGYNEQFF. DNA for the CDR3: TGTGCCAGCTCACCACTCGTGGGGGGCTACAATGAGCAGTTCTTC.

This chain uses TRBV6-6 with TRBJ1-6; D gene uncertain. CDR3 length: 15 amino acids. The germline V gene has CDR1 MNHNY and CDR2 SVGAGI (reference sequence). V lost 6 bases and J lost 8, with 17 bases in between. DNA of the CDR3: TGTGCCAGCAGCACGTCCCAACCCACCTATTCACCCCTCCACTTT. Amino acids: CASSTSQPTYSPLHF.

The sample holds one count of this clone. Relative to the germline gene, one junction end is altered; a read error may explain this. V and J are TRBV5-1 and TRBJ1-1, with 7 bases lining up with TRBD1. Looked up from germline, CDR1 is SGHRS and CDR2 is YFSETQ. There are 14 residues in the CDR3. The CDR3 reads CASSVGQANAEAFF. CDR3 in DNA: TGCGCCAGCAGCGTAGGACAGGCGAACGCTGAAGCTTTCTTT.

V is TRBV7-9 and J is TRBJ1-2, with D hard to call. Between the trimmed V and J ends, which lost 0 bases and 3 bases, there was a span of 5 bases. Germline V gene sequence: CDR1 SEHNR, CDR2 FQNEAQ (reference sequence). The CDR3 totals 13 residues. Written as DNA, the CDR3 is TGTGCCAGCAGCTTAGCGGTGGACTATGGCTACACCTTC. Protein product: CASSLAVDYGYTF.

The V gene is TRBV27, the J gene TRBJ2-2; perhaps D is TRBD1 or TRBD2 (5 bases each). This CDR3 comprises 16 residues. The V gene lost 4 bases and the J gene lost 2 bases, with 14 bases spanning the gap. Germline V CDR1 and CDR2: MNHEY, SMNVEV (reference sequence). The CDR3 coding sequence is TGTGCCAGCAGTTCGGGACGGTTTCTTAACACCGGGGAGCTGTTTTTT. Protein sequence: CASSSGRFLNTGELFF.